A selection of T cell receptor beta chains follows, all from one sample in a study of cytomegalovirus exposure and HLA in healthy donors. Profiling relied on immunoSEQ multiplex PCR, and the TCRdb table lists in-frame clones only, not all of them. The repertoire holds more than 110,000 clones, with approximately 73% as singletons. Sequencing used PBMCs. These receptors all stem from a middle-aged woman in good health and CMV-seronegative. Each CDR3 is given with its conserved first and last residue. D genes are given only for firm matches. The size entry is marked missing in some rows and otherwise reads once, few, many or a size class.

TRBV2,TRBD1,.,TRBJ2-5,TGTGCCAGCAGTGCGATAGACAGGGTCCAAGAGACCCAGTACTTC,CASSAIDRVQETQYF
TRBV11-3,TRBD2,.,TRBJ2-1,TGTGCCAGCAGCCCGGGGGGTTCAATCAATGAGCAGTTCTTC,CASSPGGSINEQFF
TRBV7-3,TRBD1,.,TRBJ2-2,TGTGCCAGCAGCTTATCAGGGGGCGGCACCGGCACCGGGGAGCTGTTTTTT,CASSLSGGGTGTGELFF
TRBV6-5,.,few,TRBJ1-1,TGTGCCAGCAGTTACGCGGGCCGGAACACTGAAGCTTTCTTT,CASSYAGRNTEAFF
TRBV14,TRBD1,few,TRBJ1-5,TGTGCCAGCAGCGCGACGACAGGGGAGCCCCAGCATTTT,CASSATTGEPQHF
TRBV28,.,.,TRBJ1-5,TGTGCCAGCCTGGGGCCATACAATCAGCCCCAGCATTTT,CASLGPYNQPQHF
TRBV7-2,.,.,TRBJ2-5,TGTGCCAGCACCAGTACGACACGGATCGGGACCCAGTACTTC,CASTSTTRIGTQYF
TRBV7-8,.,.,TRBJ2-1,TGTGCCAGCAGTTTCGGGGATAGCTCCTACAATGAGCAGTTCTTC,CASSFGDSSYNEQFF
TRBV2,.,.,TRBJ1-1,TGTGCCAGCAGTGCGGGAGTATATGGTGAAGCTTTCTTT,CASSAGVYGEAFF
TRBV18,TRBD1,.,TRBJ1-4,TGTGCCAGCTCACCCTCCGGGACAGGGGCCGAAAAACTGTTTTTT,CASSPSGTGAEKLFF
TRBV7-6,.,.,TRBJ2-5,TGTGCCAGCAGCTTAGCGGAGTGGCCCCAGGGAGAGACCCAGTACTTC,CASSLAEWPQGETQYF
TRBV7-8,.,.,TRBJ2-7,TGTGCCAGCAGGGGTTGGAGGCAGCCCAGGGGCGAGCAGTACTTC,CASRGWRQPRGEQYF
TRBV11-3,.,.,TRBJ2-3,TGTGCCTCCCGAAAGGGAGGCACAGATACGCAGTATTTT,CASRKGGTDTQYF
TRBV4-2,TRBD2,many,TRBJ2-1,TGTGCCAGCAGCCCTAGCGGGGGTGACGTGCGGGAGCAGTTCTTC,CASSPSGGDVREQFF
TRBV6-1,TRBD1,.,TRBJ1-2,TGTGCCAGCGGCCGACAGGGCTATGGCTACACCTTC,CASGRQGYGYTF
TRBV11-2,.,.,TRBJ2-7,TGTGCCAGCAGCCCGGACACAAGCTCCTACGAGCAGTACTTC,CASSPDTSSYEQYF
TRBV29-1,.,once,TRBJ1-3,TGCAGCGTTTCCGGGGGCTCTGGAAACACCATATATTTT,CSVSGGSGNTIYF
TRBV29-1,TRBD1,.,TRBJ1-1,TGCAGCACAAGACAGGGAGGGAACACTGAAGCTTTCTTT,CSTRQGGNTEAFF
TRBV5-4,.,.,TRBJ1-1,TGTGCCAGCAGCTCTCCCCCACGGGGCACTGAAGCTTTCTTT,CASSSPPRGTEAFF
TRBV5-4,.,.,TRBJ1-3,TGTGCCAGCAGCTTCAGTGGGCCTCCACTGTTCTTT,CASSFSGPPLFF
TRBV4-1,.,.,TRBJ2-3,TGCGCCAGCAGCCAAGACACAAACAGGCATGTAGGGTATTTT,CASSQDTNRHVGYF
TRBV5-4,.,.,TRBJ2-1,TGTGCCAGCAGCCCGGACAGCTTACCCTCCTACAATGAGCAGTTCTTC,CASSPDSLPSYNEQFF
TRBV5-4,TRBD2,few,TRBJ2-5,TGTGCCAGCAGCTCAGCGGGGGGGATCGTGGAAGAGACCCAGTACTTC,CASSSAGGIVEETQYF
TRBV4-3,.,few,TRBJ2-1,TGCGCCAGCAGCACTAGATACAATGAGCAGTTCTTC,CASSTRYNEQFF
TRBV20-1,TRBD2,.,TRBJ2-1,TGCAGTGCTGGCCGGACTAGTCCCCGGTTCTTC,CSAGRTSPRFF
TRBV5-1,.,.,TRBJ1-3,TGCGCCAGCAGCTTGGATGGCAGCTCTGGAAACACCATATATTTT,CASSLDGSSGNTIYF
TRBV11-2,.,.,TRBJ1-2,TGTGCCAGCAGCTTAGGATCTCCAGGACAACTTTCTATGGATGGCTACACCTTC,CASSLGSPGQLSMDGYTF
TRBV7-3,.,few,TRBJ2-3,TGTGCCAGCAGCTTAACTAGCGGAGGCACAGATACGCAGTATTTT,CASSLTSGGTDTQYF
TRBV7-9,TRBD1,.,TRBJ2-3,TGTGCCAGCAGGAGGGACAGGGATCCCCGCACAGATACGCAGTATTTT,CASRRDRDPRTDTQYF
TRBV5-8,.,.,TRBJ2-3,TGTGCCAGCAGCTTCGGTGTTGTCGATACGCAGTATTTT,CASSFGVVDTQYF
TRBV5-6,.,.,TRBJ1-2,TGTGCCAGCAGCCCGTACAGGGTAGGGGCGGATTATGGCTACACCTTC,CASSPYRVGADYGYTF
TRBV7-7,TRBD1,few,TRBJ2-7,TGTGCTAGCAGTGCCGGGACAGAGGCCTCAGGCGAGCAGTACTTC,CASSAGTEASGEQYF
TRBV4-1,.,.,TRBJ2-3,TGCGCCAGCAGCCAAGATCTCACAGAAACAGATACGCAGTATTTT,CASSQDLTETDTQYF
TRBV10-3,.,few,TRBJ2-7,TGTGCCATCAGTGACCGGGGTCCCTACGAGCAGTACTTC,CAISDRGPYEQYF
TRBV5-6,.,.,TRBJ1-2,TGTGCCAGCAGAGGTTGGGGCGTTCAAGGTGGCTACACCTTC,CASRGWGVQGGYTF
TRBV5-5,.,.,TRBJ2-1,TGTGCCAGCAGCAAGAATTGGGACATCAATGAGCAGTTCTTC,CASSKNWDINEQFF
TRBV6-5,.,.,TRBJ1-1,TGTGCCAGCAGTCAAACTGGGGGGTTGAACACTGAAGCTTTCTTT,CASSQTGGLNTEAFF
TRBV5-6,.,.,TRBJ1-5,TGTGCCAGCAGCTTGGGTGGGGGGGGTCAGCCCCAGCATTTT,CASSLGGGGQPQHF
TRBV14,.,.,TRBJ1-1,TGTGCCAGCAGCCAAGCGGCTCGTCTTTTCCCGGGGGTACCTGAAGCTTTCTTT,CASSQAARLFPGVPEAFF
TRBV6-5,.,.,TRBJ1-6,TGTGCCAGCAGTTGGGACTCTAATTCACCCCTCCACTTT,CASSWDSNSPLHF
TRBV5-1,.,.,TRBJ2-3,TGCGCCAGCAGCTTGGGGGCAGAACTTAGCACAGATACGCAGTATTTT,CASSLGAELSTDTQYF